The rows below give T cell receptor beta chains drawn from one sample of a study of human T cells and chemical hapten exposure. TCRdb re-called the RACE reads with MiXCR, one entry per CDR3 protein. Among around 95,000 distinct CDR3 sequences listed, roughly 10% were seen once. The sequences come from whole blood, collected in connection with sensitization to the hapten diphenylcyclopropenone (DPC). The receptors were sampled from a woman aged 60-70 years with alopecia areata. Some clones in this sample may be carry-over from other donors' samples. Each CDR3 is given with its conserved first and last residue. D genes are given only for firm matches. The size field is filled for only some rows; it gives once, few, many or a size class.

TRBJ1-1	TRBV7-9	many	TRBD1	TGTGCCAGCAGCCAAGGGCAGGGGGTGAAGAACACTGAAGCTTTCTTT	CASSQGQGVKNTEAFF
TRBJ1-2	TRBV20-1	few	NA	TGCAGTGCTGCAGGGGAGGGAGGGTATGGCTACACCTTC	CSAAGEGGYGYTF
TRBJ1-3	TRBV7-9	few	NA	TGTGCCAGCAGCTTGTCCGGTGGAAACACCATATATTTT	CASSLSGGNTIYF
TRBJ1-1	TRBV29-1	few	NA	TGCAGCGTTGATGACCTGAACACTGAAGCTTTCTTT	CSVDDLNTEAFF
TRBJ1-1	TRBV7-9	many	NA	TGTGCCAGCAGCTTAGGGGCCGGCAACACTGAAGCTTTCTTT	CASSLGAGNTEAFF
TRBJ2-3	TRBV6-1	many	NA	TGTGCCAGCAGTGAATTCGGTGGTGTCGCCGATACGCAGTATTTT	CASSEFGGVADTQYF
TRBJ2-7	TRBV5-4	many	NA	TGTGCCAGCAGCTTGGGGGGGATGTGGACCGAGCAGTACTTC	CASSLGGMWTEQYF
TRBJ1-2	TRBV6-6	many	NA	TGTGCCAGCAGTTACGCGGCCCAGCCCCTATCCTATGGCTACACCTTC	CASSYAAQPLSYGYTF
TRBJ2-2	TRBV29-1	many	TRBD1	TGCAGCGCACAGGGGGCTAAAACCGGGGAGCTGTTTTTT	CSAQGAKTGELFF
TRBJ1-3	TRBV11-3	few	TRBD1	TGTGCCAGCAGCTTGACCGGGACAGGGAGCTCTGGAAACACCATATATTTT	CASSLTGTGSSGNTIYF
TRBJ2-6	TRBV10-3	NA	NA	TGTGCCTCCGAGTCCGGGGCCAACGTCCTGACTTTC	CASESGANVLTF
TRBJ1-2	TRBV3-1	many	NA	TGTGCCAGCAGCCAAGACTTCGGGATTGGCTACACCTTC	CASSQDFGIGYTF
TRBJ2-6	TRBV9	many	NA	TGTGCCAGCAGCCCCACCGGGGGCAGGGCCTCTGGGGCCAACGTCCTGACTTTC	CASSPTGGRASGANVLTF
TRBJ2-3	TRBV20-1	NA	TRBD2	TGCAGTGCTAGACCGCTAGCGGGGGGGCTTTCTAGTCTTTCAGATACGCAGTATTTT	CSARPLAGGLSSLSDTQYF
TRBJ2-2	TRBV7-9	NA	TRBD1	TGTGCCAGCAGCCCCCCGGGGACAGGGGCCGGGGAGCTGTTTTTT	CASSPPGTGAGELFF
TRBJ2-7	TRBV16	NA	NA	TGTGCCAGCAGCCCTCAGGCTGCACAGGGTAGCTCCTACGAGCAGTACTTC	CASSPQAAQGSSYEQYF
TRBJ2-3	TRBV20-1	few	NA	TGCAGTGCTAGATCTCCAGCGCATGACACAGATACGCAGTATTTT	CSARSPAHDTDTQYF
TRBJ2-2	TRBV14	NA	NA	TGTGCCAGCAGCCAAGGTTGGACCTACACCGGGGAGCTGTTTTTT	CASSQGWTYTGELFF
TRBJ2-6	TRBV5-6	many	NA	TGTGCCAGCAGCCCCGTATCTTCTGGGGCCAACGTCCTGACTTTC	CASSPVSSGANVLTF
TRBJ2-7	TRBV5-1	few	TRBD1	TGCGCCAGCAGCCATGACGGGACAGGGAACTACGAGCAGTACTTC	CASSHDGTGNYEQYF
TRBJ2-7	TRBV10-3	few	TRBD2	TGTGCCTCACTAGCGGGGGGATCCTACGAGCAGTACTTC	CASLAGGSYEQYF
TRBJ1-2	TRBV3-1	NA	TRBD1	TGTGCCAGCAGCCATACAGGACAGGGGCGGTATGGCTACACCTTC	CASSHTGQGRYGYTF
TRBJ2-3	TRBV7-2	NA	NA	TGTGCCAGCAGCCCACCCTCGGGTACGCAGTATTTT	CASSPPSGTQYF
TRBJ2-7	TRBV7-6	few	TRBD1	TGTGCCAGCAGCTTGGGACAGGGCGTGCAGTACTTC	CASSLGQGVQYF